These 9 T cell receptor beta chains were sequenced from one sample in a study of PD-L1 blockade in urothelial cancer. Time point specified: pretreatment peripheral blood. TCRdb keeps only in-frame clones here, not all; method: immunoSEQ multiplex PCR. The profile shows about 74,000 clones, around 90% of them singletons. The material was PBMCs, obtained around atezolizumab (anti-PD-L1) treatment. The source is a man between 65 and 85 years old with urothelial cancer.

The V gene is TRBV5-1, the J gene TRBJ1-3; D might be TRBD1 (5 bases). The germline V gene has CDR1 SGHRS and CDR2 YFSETQ. The ends were cut back, 2 bases at V and 4 bases at J, with 10 bases in the middle. The CDR3 runs 14 residues. The CDR3 here is CASSLDWTGNTIYF. The CDR3 region has the DNA TGCGCCAGCAGCTTAGATTGGACAGGAAACACCATATATTTT.

The chain is built from TRBV11-2 and TRBJ2-2, with 9 bases aligning to TRBD2. Looked up from germline, CDR1 is SGHAT and CDR2 is FQNNGV. This CDR3 spans 17 amino acids. Trimming at V came to 4 bases and at J to 4 bases, leaving 10 bases not matched to a gene. CDR3 region: CASSSSGVAGATGELFF. Here the CDR3 DNA reads TGTGCCAGCAGCTCCTCCGGTGTAGCGGGGGCCACCGGGGAGCTGTTTTTT.

This clone was recorded only once. The rearrangement uses TRBV5-3 and TRBJ2-5; D possibly corresponds to TRBD2 (6 bases). TRBV5-3 is identified as an open reading frame with a role that is uncertain. This CDR3 contains 16 residues. Trimming removed 1 base at V and 5 bases at J, with 18 bases between. The DNA of the CDR3 is TGTGCCAGAAGCTTGAGGTCGACTAGTCGGGGGGAGACCCAGTACTTC. Its translation is CARSLRSTSRGETQYF.

The chain links TRBV7-3 to TRBJ2-5; TRBD2 matches 7 bases. The CDR3 contains 14 residues. Germline CDR1 is SGHTA and CDR2 is FQGTGA. Trimming removed 2 bases from V and 4 bases from J; junction bases left unmatched: 4. The CDR3 reads CASSLGGSTETQYF. The CDR3 bases are TGTGCCAGCAGCTTAGGCGGGAGCACAGAGACCCAGTACTTC.

This clone was seen a few times. V usage is TRBV9 and J usage is TRBJ2-3; TRBD2 agrees at 7 bases. The CDR3 has 18 residues. Germline CDR1 SGDLS, CDR2 YYNGEE. V shed 2 bases and J 3 bases; nucleotides not matched to a gene: 15. This CDR3 reads CASSVRPFETGGTDTQYF. In nucleotides, the CDR3 is TGTGCCAGCAGCGTGCGGCCCTTTGAAACGGGAGGTACAGATACGCAGTATTTT. The full variable domain, with the rest looked up from reference TRBV9 and TRBJ2-3, is DSGVTQTPKHLITATGQRVTLRCSPRSGDLSVYWYQQSLDQGLQFLIQYYNGEERAKGNILERFSAQQFPDLHSELNLSSLELGDSALYFCASSVRPFETGGTDTQYFGPGTRLTVL.

This rearrangement joins TRBV18 to TRBJ1-1; D not certain. Germline V gene sequence: CDR1 KGHSH, CDR2 LQKENI. The CDR3 length is 14 residues. Trimming left V 3 bases short and J 3 bases short, with 11 bases between. The CDR3 region is CASSPGQADTEAFF. CDR3 DNA: TGTGCCAGCTCACCTGGGCAGGCAGACACTGAAGCTTTCTTT. Drawing the rest from reference TRBV18 and TRBJ1-1, the complete variable domain is NAGVMQNPRHLVRRRGQEARLRCSPMKGHSHVYWYRQLPEEGLKFMVYLQKENIIDESGMPKERFSAEFPKEGPSILRIQQVVRGDSAAYFCASSPGQADTEAFFGQGTRLTVV.

The chain recombines TRBV25-1 with TRBJ1-1; D remains ambiguous. The V gene lost 4 bases and the J gene lost 10 bases, with 13 bases spanning the gap. Germline-derived CDR1 and CDR2 are MGHDK and SYGVNS. The CDR3 sequence is 12 residues long. DNA of the CDR3: TGTGCCAGCAGTGGGCCCAAGGGAGTAGCTTTCTTT. It specifies CASSGPKGVAFF. The variable domain in full, completed from reference TRBV25-1 and TRBJ1-1, reads EADIYQTPRYLVIGTGKKITLECSQTMGHDKMYWYQQDPGMELHLIHYSYGVNSTEKGDLSSESTVSRIRTEHFPLTLESARPSHTSQYLCASSGPKGVAFFGQGTRLTVV.

Worth noting for this clone: An end of the junction does not agree with germline; a read error may underlie this. This chain joins TRBV20-1 and TRBJ2-4, with D uncertain. CDR1 DFQATT and CDR2 SNEGSKA come from the germline V gene (reference sequence). This CDR3 region has 8 residues. CDR3 in DNA: TGCAGTGCTAGAGACAGAGGCTTC. Translating it yields CSARDRGF.

The chain recombines TRBV5-1 with TRBJ2-1, with 8 bases identical to TRBD2. Trimming cost V 5 bases and J 8 bases; bases outside gene matches: 9. CDR1 and CDR2 (germline): SGHRS, YFSETQ. This CDR3 has 14 amino acids. This CDR3 is CASSRERERDEQFF. CDR3 DNA sequence: TGCGCCAGCAGTCGGGAGCGGGAGCGCGATGAGCAGTTCTTC.